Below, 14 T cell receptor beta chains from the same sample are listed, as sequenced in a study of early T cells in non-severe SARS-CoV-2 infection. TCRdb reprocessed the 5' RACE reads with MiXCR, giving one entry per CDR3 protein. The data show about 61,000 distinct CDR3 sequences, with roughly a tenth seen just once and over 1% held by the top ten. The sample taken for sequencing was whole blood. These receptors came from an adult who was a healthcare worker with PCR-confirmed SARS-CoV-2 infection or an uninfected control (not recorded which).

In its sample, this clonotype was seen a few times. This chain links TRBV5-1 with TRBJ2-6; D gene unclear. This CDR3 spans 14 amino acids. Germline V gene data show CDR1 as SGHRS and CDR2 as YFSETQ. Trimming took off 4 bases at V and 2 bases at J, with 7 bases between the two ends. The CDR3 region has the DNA TGCGCCAGCAGCGAGGAGACTGGGGCCAACGTCCTGACTTTC. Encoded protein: CASSEETGANVLTF. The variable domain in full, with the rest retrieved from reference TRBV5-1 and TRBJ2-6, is KAGVTQTPRYLIKTRGQQVTLSCSPISGHRSVSWYQQTPGQGLQFLFEYFSETQRNKGNFPGRFSGRQFSNSRSEMNVSTLELGDSALYLCASSEETGANVLTFGAGSRLTVL.

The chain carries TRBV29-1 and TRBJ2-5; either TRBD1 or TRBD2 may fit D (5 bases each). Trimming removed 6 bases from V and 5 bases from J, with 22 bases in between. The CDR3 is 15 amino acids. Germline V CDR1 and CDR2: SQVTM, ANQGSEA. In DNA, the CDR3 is TGCAGCGTAAAAGCCGGGACGGATTGGATGGAGACCCAGTACTTC. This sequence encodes CSVKAGTDWMETQYF.

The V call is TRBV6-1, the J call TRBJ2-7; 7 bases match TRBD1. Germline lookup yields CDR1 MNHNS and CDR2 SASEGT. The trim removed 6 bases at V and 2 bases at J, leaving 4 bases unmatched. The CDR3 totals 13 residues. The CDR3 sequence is CASRRDSAYEQYV. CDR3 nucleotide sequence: TGTGCCAGCAGGAGGGACAGTGCCTACGAGCAGTACGTC.

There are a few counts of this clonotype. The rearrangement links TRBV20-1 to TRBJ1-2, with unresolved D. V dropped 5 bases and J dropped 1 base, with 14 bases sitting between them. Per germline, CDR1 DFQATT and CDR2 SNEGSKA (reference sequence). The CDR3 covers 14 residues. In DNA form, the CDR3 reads TGCAGTGCTGCCCTCGACACTCTTAACTATGGCTACACCTTC. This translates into CSAALDTLNYGYTF.

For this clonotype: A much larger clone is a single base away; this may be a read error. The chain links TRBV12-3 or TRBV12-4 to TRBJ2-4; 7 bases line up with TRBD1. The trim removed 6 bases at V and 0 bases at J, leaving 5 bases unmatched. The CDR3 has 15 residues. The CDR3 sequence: CASSPRQGAKNIQYF. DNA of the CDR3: TGTGCCAGCAGCCCTAGACAGGGAGCCAAAAACATTCAGTACTTC.

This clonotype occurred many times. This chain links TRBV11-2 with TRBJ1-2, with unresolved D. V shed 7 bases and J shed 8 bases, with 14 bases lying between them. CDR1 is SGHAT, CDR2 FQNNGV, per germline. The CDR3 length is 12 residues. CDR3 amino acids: CASNQNTGGYTF. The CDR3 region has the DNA TGTGCCAGCAACCAAAACACGGGGGGCTACACCTTC.

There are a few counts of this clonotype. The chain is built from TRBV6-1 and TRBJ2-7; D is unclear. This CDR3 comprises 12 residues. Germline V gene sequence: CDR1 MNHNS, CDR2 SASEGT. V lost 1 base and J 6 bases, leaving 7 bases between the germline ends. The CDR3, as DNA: TGTGCCAGCAGTGAAGGTTTGGGCGAGCAGTACGTC. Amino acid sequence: CASSEGLGEQYV.

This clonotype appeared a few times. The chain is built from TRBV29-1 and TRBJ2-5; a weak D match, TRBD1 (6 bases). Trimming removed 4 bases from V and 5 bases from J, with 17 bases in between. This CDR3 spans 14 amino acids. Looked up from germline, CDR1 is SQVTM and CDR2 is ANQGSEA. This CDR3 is CSVAGTPAEETQYF. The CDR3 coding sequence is TGCAGCGTTGCCGGGACACCGGCGGAGGAGACCCAGTACTTC.

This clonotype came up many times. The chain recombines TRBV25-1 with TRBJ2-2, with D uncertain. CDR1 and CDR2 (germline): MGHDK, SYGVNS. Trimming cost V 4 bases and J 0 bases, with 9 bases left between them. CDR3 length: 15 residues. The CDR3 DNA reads TGTGCCAGCAGTGGACGGTTCGCGAACACCGGGGAGCTGTTTTTT. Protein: CASSGRFANTGELFF.

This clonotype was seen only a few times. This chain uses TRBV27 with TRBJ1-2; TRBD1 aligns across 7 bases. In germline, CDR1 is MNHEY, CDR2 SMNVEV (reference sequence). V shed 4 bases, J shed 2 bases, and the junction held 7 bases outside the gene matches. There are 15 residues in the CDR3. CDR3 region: CASSSPGQTNYGYTF. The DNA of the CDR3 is TGTGCCAGCAGTTCACCGGGACAGACAAACTATGGCTACACCTTC.

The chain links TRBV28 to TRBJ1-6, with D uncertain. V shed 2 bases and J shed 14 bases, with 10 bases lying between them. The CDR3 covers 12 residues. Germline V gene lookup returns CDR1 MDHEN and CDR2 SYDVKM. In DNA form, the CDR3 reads TGTGCCAGCAGTTTACAGGACCAGGCCCTCCACTTT. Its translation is CASSLQDQALHF.

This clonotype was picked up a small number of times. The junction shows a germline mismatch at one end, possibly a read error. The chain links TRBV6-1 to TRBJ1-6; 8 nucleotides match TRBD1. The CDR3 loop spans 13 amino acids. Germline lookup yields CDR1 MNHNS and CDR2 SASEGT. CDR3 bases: TGTGCCAGCAACGACAGGGGCAATTCACCCCTCCATTTT. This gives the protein CASNDRGNSPLHF.

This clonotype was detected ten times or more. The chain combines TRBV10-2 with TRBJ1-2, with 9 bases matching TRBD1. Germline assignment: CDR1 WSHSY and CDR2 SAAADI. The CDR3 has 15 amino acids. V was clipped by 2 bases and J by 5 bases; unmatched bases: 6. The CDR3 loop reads CASSEPGQGSYGYTF. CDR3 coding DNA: TGCGCCAGCAGTGAGCCGGGACAGGGCTCTTATGGCTACACCTTC.

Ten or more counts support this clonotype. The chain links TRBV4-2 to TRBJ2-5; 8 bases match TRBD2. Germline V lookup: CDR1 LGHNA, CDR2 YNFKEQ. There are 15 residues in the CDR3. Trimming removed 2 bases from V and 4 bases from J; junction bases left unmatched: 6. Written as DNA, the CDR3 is TGTGCCAGCAGCCAATCTCCGGGGGGGCCAGAGACCCAGTACTTC. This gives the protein CASSQSPGGPETQYF.